Shown below are 15 T cell receptor beta chains from a single sample sequenced in a study of sequential checkpoint blockade in melanoma. The data were produced by immunoSEQ multiplex PCR, yet TCRdb's version contains in-frame clones alone and is incomplete. The sample consists of some 19,000 clones, 27% of them appearing once. Regarding treatment: randomized to nivolumab then ipilimumab (arm A) or the reverse (arm B). The sample in question was tumor tissue (inferred from file names), obtained from a patient given nivolumab and ipilimumab in sequence. These receptors all stem from a human donor with melanoma.

This sequence joins TRBV28 and TRBJ2-7; D unclear. Germline CDR1 and CDR2: MDHEN and SYDVKM. The ends were cut back, 2 bases at V and 4 bases at J, with 9 bases in the middle. The CDR3 contains 13 residues. In DNA form, the CDR3 reads TGTGCCAGCAGTTTAGGCCCTAAATACGAGCAGTACTTC. It specifies CASSLGPKYEQYF.

This chain joins TRBV28 and TRBJ2-1; TRBD2 matches at 10 bases. The germline V gene has CDR1 MDHEN and CDR2 SYDVKM. V was clipped by 5 bases and J by 9 bases; unmatched bases: 7. The CDR3 is 14 residues long. The CDR3 is CASSGSGGAGEQFF. Here the CDR3 DNA reads TGTGCCAGCAGTGGAAGCGGGGGGGCCGGTGAGCAGTTCTTC.

V and J are TRBV15 and TRBJ1-3; a possible D gene is TRBD1 (5 bases). Germline V gene sequence: CDR1 LNHNV, CDR2 YYDKDF (reference sequence). Between the trimmed V and J ends, which lost 8 bases and 0 bases, there was a span of 14 bases. CDR3 length: 15 residues. CDR3 sequence (DNA): TGTGCCACCGCGGGCAGGACACCCTCTGGAAACACCATATATTTT. Translating gives CATAGRTPSGNTIYF.

The chain is built from TRBV6-8 and TRBJ1-3; TRBD1 matches at 10 bases. The germline V gene encodes CDR1 MNHGY and CDR2 SAAAGT. Trimming at V came to 2 bases and at J to 4 bases, leaving 2 bases not matched to a gene. The CDR3 is 15 residues long. The CDR3 sequence is CASSYEGQGGNTIYF. The CDR3 DNA follows: TGTGCCAGCAGTTACGAGGGACAGGGGGGAAACACCATATATTTT.

A few counts support this clone. The V gene is TRBV19, the J gene TRBJ1-3; D ambiguous. The CDR3 has 14 amino acids. Trimming removed 11 bases from V and 0 bases from J, with 14 bases in between. From germline, CDR1 is LNHDA and CDR2 SQIVND (reference sequence). The CDR3 is CASRLLFSGNTIYF. The CDR3, as DNA: TGTGCCTCCAGACTGTTATTCTCTGGAAACACCATATATTTT.

The chain combines TRBV19 with TRBJ1-5; D is unresolved. Germline V gene lookup returns CDR1 LNHDA and CDR2 SQIVND (reference sequence). V lost 3 bases, J lost 0 bases, and 9 bases lay in between. The CDR3 extends over 15 amino acids. The CDR3 loop is CASSITDYSNQPQHF. CDR3 sequence (DNA): TGTGCCAGTAGTATTACAGACTATAGCAATCAGCCCCAGCATTTT.

V gene TRBV28 combines with J gene TRBJ2-2, with 12 bases aligning to TRBD2. The CDR3 runs to 15 residues. Germline V gene sequence: CDR1 MDHEN, CDR2 SYDVKM. Trimming cost V 4 bases and J 6 bases; bases outside gene matches: 3. CDR3 in amino acids: CASSSRLAGAGELFF. The CDR3 coding sequence is TGTGCCAGCAGTTCAAGACTAGCGGGAGCCGGGGAGCTGTTTTTT.

Only a few counts were recorded for this clone. The V and J genes are TRBV28 and TRBJ2-3; a possible D gene is TRBD2 (6 bases). CDR3 length equals 18 residues. Germline V lookup: CDR1 MDHEN, CDR2 SYDVKM. V was trimmed by 4 bases and J by 0 bases, leaving 20 bases between them. DNA for the CDR3: TGTGCCAGCAGTTCACGTTGGGGCGGGGTGACTAGCACAGATACGCAGTATTTT. Amino acid sequence: CASSSRWGGVTSTDTQYF.

This clone rates as medium-sized. The CDR3 bases are TGTGCCAGCAGTGGGGACAGGCGCGGTACAGCTTTCTTT. Translated, it gives CASSGDRRGTAFF. V is TRBV6-8 and J is TRBJ1-1; 8 nucleotides agree with TRBD1. This CDR3 is built from 13 residues. Germline CDR1 MNHGY, CDR2 SAAAGT. The trim removed 5 bases at V and 10 bases at J, leaving 9 bases unmatched.

There are a few counts of this clone. The chain combines TRBV7-1 with TRBJ2-2; D may match TRBD1 or TRBD2 (5 bases each). TRBV7-1 is annotated as an ORF whose role is uncertain. Trimming took 6 bases from V and 2 from J, leaving 10 bases between them. CDR3 length: 14 amino acids. The CDR3 DNA reads as TGTGCCAGCAGTCCTTGGGACAACACCGGGGAGCTGTTTTTT. Translation gives CASSPWDNTGELFF.

This clone was seen ten or more times. The rearrangement joins TRBV6-8 to TRBJ2-2, with 11 bases lining up with TRBD1. The CDR3 length is 15 residues. Germline V gene lookup returns CDR1 MNHGY and CDR2 SAAAGT. The ends lost 5 bases at V and 4 bases at J; junction bases unmatched: 3. CDR3 nucleotide sequence: TGTGCCAGCAGTCGGACAGGGGGCAGCACCGGGGAGCTGTTTTTT. Its translation is CASSRTGGSTGELFF.

This clone was observed once. The gene calls are TRBV19 and TRBJ1-5, with no clear D. The germline CDR1 and CDR2 sequences are LNHDA and SQIVND (reference sequence). CDR3 length: 15 amino acids. Trimming left V 4 bases short and J 5 bases short, with 15 bases between. The CDR3 sequence is CASSTRASGDQPQHF. The CDR3 DNA reads as TGTGCCAGTAGTACGAGGGCGTCCGGGGATCAGCCCCAGCATTTT.

This rearrangement joins TRBV28 to TRBJ1-5; D ambiguous. V was trimmed by 3 bases and J by 3 bases, leaving 9 bases between them. CDR3 length: 14 residues. In germline, CDR1 is MDHEN, CDR2 SYDVKM. CDR3 coding DNA: TGTGCCAGCAGTTTCTTAGGGCCCAATCAGCCCCAGCATTTT. Translated: CASSFLGPNQPQHF.

The chain employs TRBV28 and TRBJ2-7; 7 bases are shared with TRBD1. Germline values: CDR1 MDHEN, CDR2 SYDVKM. There are 19 residues in the CDR3. The ends lost 3 bases at V and 0 bases at J; junction bases unmatched: 17. The CDR3 reads CASSFYWGTATKFSYEQYF. The CDR3 nucleotides are TGTGCCAGCAGTTTTTATTGGGGGACAGCCACTAAATTCTCCTACGAGCAGTACTTC.

V and J are TRBV28 and TRBJ2-5; 7 nucleotides agree with TRBD1. The V and J ends lost 6 bases and 5 bases, in that order; junction bases with no gene match: 9. The length of the CDR3 is 14 residues. Per germline, CDR1 MDHEN and CDR2 SYDVKM. CDR3 residues: CASSLRGGAETQYF. The CDR3 bases are TGTGCCAGCAGCCTGAGAGGGGGCGCGGAGACCCAGTACTTC.